These T cell receptor beta chains were read from a single sample in a study of OX40 agonist ivuxolimab in advanced cancers. Using immunoSEQ multiplex PCR, the repertoire was profiled, and TCRdb retains in-frame clones only, with some absent. The repertoire has about 55,000 clones, about 88% of them found once; the top ten carry about 7%. Specimen: CD4+ or CD8+ T cells sorted from blood, collected in a trial of the OX40 agonist ivuxolimab. The receptors derive from an adult with an advanced solid tumor such as melanoma, head and neck, liver or kidney cancer. Both conserved end residues are part of each CDR3. D genes are given only for firm matches. A clone size is listed for some rows: how often the clone was seen (once, few, many), or a class if it is expanded.

D	V	length	J	size	DNA	CDR3
.	TRBV6-5	13	TRBJ2-7	.	TGTGCCAGCAATAGGGTGAGGACCTACGAGCAGTACTTC	CASNRVRTYEQYF
TRBD2	TRBV5-5	18	TRBJ2-1	.	TGTGCCAGCAGCTCCCGGCTAGCGGGAGTAGTCGCCTACAATGAGCAGTTCTTC	CASSSRLAGVVAYNEQFF
TRBD2	TRBV2	15	TRBJ2-5	.	TGTGCCAGCAGTGACGGAGCGGGAGGGCCGGAGACCCAGTACTTC	CASSDGAGGPETQYF
.	TRBV9	16	TRBJ2-3	.	TGTGCCAGCAGCCCTAGTGGGGGAATTAGCACAGATACGCAGTATTTT	CASSPSGGISTDTQYF
.	TRBV28	15	TRBJ2-7	.	TGTGCCAGCAGTAGGGACCCAACGGGCTGGGGCGAGCAGTACTTC	CASSRDPTGWGEQYF
.	TRBV5-1	14	TRBJ2-1	.	TGCGCCAGCAGCTTGGCGGGGGCGGCAAATGAGCAGTTCTTC	CASSLAGAANEQFF
TRBD2	TRBV4-2	17	TRBJ2-3	.	TGTGCCAGCAGCTCGACCGGGACTAGCGGAGGGGGAGATACGCAGTATTTT	CASSSTGTSGGGDTQYF
TRBD1	TRBV5-4	15	TRBJ2-1	.	TGTGCCAGCAGCTCTGGACAGGGATCCTACAATGAGCAGTTCTTC	CASSSGQGSYNEQFF
.	TRBV5-1	14	TRBJ2-3	.	TGCGCCAGCAGCTTGGGAGGCCCCACAGATACGCAGTATTTT	CASSLGGPTDTQYF
TRBD2	TRBV7-2	14	TRBJ2-7	.	TGTGCCAGCAGCTTAACTAGCGGGAGCGGCGAGCAGTACTTC	CASSLTSGSGEQYF
.	TRBV18	13	TRBJ1-2	.	TGTGCCAGCTCACCACTAGACAGGACTGGCTACACCTTC	CASSPLDRTGYTF
.	TRBV5-1	15	TRBJ2-6	.	TGCGCCAGCAGCTCTACCATCTCTGGGGCCAACGTCCTGACTTTC	CASSSTISGANVLTF
TRBD1	TRBV6-5	15	TRBJ1-2	.	TGTGCCAGCAGGGATAGGACAGGGAATAACTATGGCTACACCTTC	CASRDRTGNNYGYTF
.	TRBV29-1	12	TRBJ2-7	.	TGCAGCGTTACTGACAGAGCACGCGAGCAGTACTTC	CSVTDRAREQYF
.	TRBV5-1	13	TRBJ1-2	.	TGCGCCAGCAGCATCACCATTAACTATGGCTACACCTTC	CASSITINYGYTF
.	TRBV4-1	16	TRBJ1-4	.	TGCGCCAGCAGCGACATAGGGGGGTCGGCTAATGAAAAACTGTTTTTT	CASSDIGGSANEKLFF
TRBD2	TRBV19	16	TRBJ2-5	few	TGTGCCAGTCGGGAGGGGCGACGTGCGCTGCAAGAGACCCAGTACTTC	CASREGRRALQETQYF
TRBD1	TRBV30	13	TRBJ1-6	.	TGTGCCTGGGACGAAGACAGGGCTTCACCCCTCCACTTT	CAWDEDRASPLHF
.	TRBV30	11	TRBJ2-5	.	TGTGCCTGGAGTGTACAGGGGACCCAGTACTTC	CAWSVQGTQYF
TRBD1	TRBV28	16	TRBJ2-7	medium-sized	TGTGCCAGCAGTTTCGGAGACAGGGTCAACTCCTACGAGCAGTACTTC	CASSFGDRVNSYEQYF
.	TRBV7-9	17	TRBJ2-3	.	TGTGCCAGCAGCTTAGGGGTGGTCGGGAGTGCGACAGATACGCAGTATTTT	CASSLGVVGSATDTQYF
TRBD2	TRBV9	15	TRBJ2-1	.	TGTGCCAGCAGCGACGGGGGGGTCATCTACAATGAGCAGTTCTTC	CASSDGGVIYNEQFF
TRBD1	TRBV15	15	TRBJ2-1	.	TGTGCCACCAGCAGGAGGACAGGCCAAAACAATGAGCAGTTCTTC	CATSRRTGQNNEQFF
.	TRBV27	14	TRBJ2-7	once	TGTGCCAGCAAAAGGGACACCCCCTCCTACGAGCAGTACTTC	CASKRDTPSYEQYF
TRBD2	TRBV19	19	TRBJ2-5	.	TGTGCCAGTACTCACCGGAGGGCTAGCGGGAGCGGTACCCAAGAGACCCAGTACTTC	CASTHRRASGSGTQETQYF
.	TRBV28	19	TRBJ1-5	.	TGTGCCAGCAGTTTGCTGGGGGACATATCCACTTATAGCAATCAGCCCCAGCATTTT	CASSLLGDISTYSNQPQHF
.	TRBV6-5	15	TRBJ2-7	.	TGTGCCAGCAGTTACACGGGACCGGGATTCAACGAGCAGTACTTC	CASSYTGPGFNEQYF
.	TRBV2	13	TRBJ2-2	.	TGTGCCAGCAGCGACACTCACACCGGGGAGCTGTTTTTT	CASSDTHTGELFF
.	TRBV5-4	14	TRBJ2-2	.	TGTGCCAGCAGCTCAGACGGGAACACCGGGGAGCTGTTTTTT	CASSSDGNTGELFF
.	TRBV5-1	14	TRBJ2-7	.	TGCGCCAGCAGCGACGGAGGTCCCCGTTACGAGCAGTACTTC	CASSDGGPRYEQYF
.	TRBV28	16	TRBJ1-5	.	TGTGCCAGCAGCCCCCCTGGAGCTATAAGCAATCAGCCCCAGCATTTT	CASSPPGAISNQPQHF
TRBD1	TRBV28	13	TRBJ1-2	.	TGTGCCAGCAGGGGAGACAGGGGCTATGGCTACACCTTC	CASRGDRGYGYTF
TRBD1	TRBV6-6	14	TRBJ2-7	.	TGTGCCAGCAGGGACAGGGATGGACTTCGAGAGCAGTACTTC	CASRDRDGLREQYF
TRBD1	TRBV2	17	TRBJ2-1	.	TGTGCCAGCATTAAATATACCGGGACAGGGGGACGGAATGAGCAGTTCTTC	CASIKYTGTGGRNEQFF
.	TRBV5-1	16	TRBJ1-2	.	TGCGCCAGCAGCCCTATAGGACGGCAAGCTAACTATGGCTACACCTTC	CASSPIGRQANYGYTF
.	TRBV4-2	16	TRBJ1-2	few	TGTGCCAGCAGCCAAGATCTGATGGGGCAGGGGTATGGCTACACCTTC	CASSQDLMGQGYGYTF
.	TRBV5-4	16	TRBJ2-1	.	TGTGCCAGCAGCTTCTCCCGGCGCAGGATGGGCAATGAGCAGTTCTTC	CASSFSRRRMGNEQFF
.	TRBV9	16	TRBJ1-3	once	TGTGCCAGCAGCGTGGGTCCGTTTAGCTCTGGAAACACCATATATTTT	CASSVGPFSSGNTIYF
.	TRBV19	13	TRBJ2-3	.	TGTGCCAGTAGAGACATCGGCACAGATACGCAGTATTTT	CASRDIGTDTQYF
.	TRBV5-1	14	TRBJ1-1	once	TGCGCCAGCAGCTTAAATACAGGAAACACTGAAGCTTTCTTT	CASSLNTGNTEAFF
.	TRBV29-1	13	TRBJ2-3	.	TGCAGCCATGGGGAAGGGCCAACAGATACGCAGTATTTT	CSHGEGPTDTQYF
.	TRBV19	16	TRBJ1-1	once	TGTGCCAGTAGTATAGCTCTTCGGGGTTACAGCACTGAAGCTTTCTTT	CASSIALRGYSTEAFF
.	TRBV7-2	15	TRBJ2-1	.	TGTGCCAGCAGCTTGGAGGGGAGCTCCTACAATGAGCAGTTCTTC	CASSLEGSSYNEQFF
.	TRBV28	14	TRBJ2-7	few	TGTGCCAGCAGTCTGCCAACGGGGTCCTTGGAGCAGTACTTC	CASSLPTGSLEQYF
.	TRBV7-3	18	TRBJ2-1	.	TGTGCCAGCAGCTTAACTTATTCGTGGGGAGTTGCGGAGAATGAGCAGTTCTTC	CASSLTYSWGVAENEQFF
.	TRBV2	13	TRBJ2-4	few	TGTGCCAGCAGTGAAGCGCTAAGGGAAGAGAACTACTTC	CASSEALREENYF
.	TRBV6-5	15	TRBJ2-5	.	TGTGCCAGCAGTCGACAATGGACTTCACAAGAGACCCAGTACTTC	CASSRQWTSQETQYF